These 9 T cell receptor beta chains originate from one sample sequenced in a study of T cells in pancreatic ductal adenocarcinoma. The selected patients with pancreatic ductal adenocarcinoma had surgery but no neoadjuvant therapy. The assay was immunoSEQ multiplex PCR, and TCRdb's table has in-frame clones only and misses some. There are around 94,000 clones in the sample; more than 90% occur only once, and roughly 3.1% lies in the top ten. Sequencing input: PBMCs. Receptors were obtained from a human donor with pancreatic ductal adenocarcinoma.

The sample holds one count of this clone. The rearrangement links TRBV7-6 to TRBJ2-7, with D possibly TRBD2 on 5 matching bases. The CDR3 contains 14 residues. Germline V gene sequence: CDR1 SGHVS, CDR2 FNYEAQ. V dropped 4 bases and J dropped 3 bases, with 13 bases sitting between them. CDR3: CASSSARSGYEQYF. The CDR3 DNA reads as TGTGCCAGCAGCTCCGCTCGCAGCGGCTACGAGCAGTACTTC.

In its sample, this clone was seen once. The V call is TRBV19, the J call TRBJ2-6; a possible D gene is TRBD2 (5 bases). This CDR3 is 16 amino acids long. V was clipped by 3 bases and J by 4 bases, with 13 bases between them. Germline lookup yields CDR1 LNHDA and CDR2 SQIVND (reference sequence). DNA of the CDR3: TGTGCCAGTAGTATTCCCCGGGGTGCAGGGGCCAACGTCCTGACTTTC. It codes for CASSIPRGAGANVLTF.

This rearrangement joins TRBV13 to TRBJ2-7; 11 bases are a match to TRBD2. Germline assignment: CDR1 PRHDT and CDR2 FYEKMQ (reference sequence). V lost 5 bases and J lost 1; bases outside the gene matches: 10. The CDR3 totals 17 residues. CDR3 residues: CASSDAGTSGTSYEQYF. CDR3 in DNA: TGTGCCAGCAGCGATGCCGGGACTAGCGGTACTTCCTACGAGCAGTACTTC. The whole variable domain, filled in from reference TRBV13 and TRBJ2-7, reads AAGVIQSPRHLIKEKRETATLKCYPIPRHDTVYWYQQGPGQDPQFLISFYEKMQSDKGSIPDRFSAQQFSDYHSELNMSSLELGDSALYFCASSDAGTSGTSYEQYFGPGTRLTVT.

J is TRBJ2-1 and V is TRBV6-1, with no clear D. V was trimmed by 5 bases and J by 10 bases, leaving 9 bases between them. Germline assignment: CDR1 MNHNS and CDR2 SASEGT. CDR3 length: 11 residues. The CDR3 reads CASSKSREQFF. CDR3 DNA sequence: TGTGCCAGCAGTAAGAGTCGGGAGCAGTTCTTC.

The chain has TRBV4-1 and TRBJ2-5, with D perhaps matching TRBD1 (5 bases). This CDR3 is built from 13 residues. V was clipped by 6 bases and J by 5 bases, with 13 bases between them. CDR1 is MGHRA, CDR2 YSYEKL, per germline. CDR3 nucleotides: TGCGCCAGCAGTCCGGACAACCGCGAGACCCAGTACTTC. Encoded protein: CASSPDNRETQYF.

The V and J genes are TRBV7-3 and TRBJ1-1; no reliable D call. V was shortened by 10 bases and J by 0 bases, with 12 bases between the two germline ends. The CDR3 spans 13 residues. Germline V CDR1 and CDR2: SGHTA, FQGTGA. CDR3 residues: CATKADLNTEAFF. CDR3 DNA: TGTGCCACCAAAGCCGATCTGAACACTGAAGCTTTCTTT.

The sample holds one count of this clone. V usage is TRBV7-9 and J usage is TRBJ2-3, with no clear D. The ends were cut back, 5 bases at V and 2 bases at J, with 11 bases in the middle. CDR1 is SEHNR and CDR2 is FQNEAQ in the germline V gene (reference sequence). The CDR3 is 14 amino acids. CDR3 protein: CASSQSQNTDTQYF. Here the CDR3 DNA reads TGTGCCAGCAGCCAATCCCAGAACACAGATACGCAGTATTTT.

This chain links TRBV5-8 with TRBJ2-1; a weak D match, TRBD2 (5 bases). V gave up 4 bases and J gave up 0 bases, with 17 bases separating them. CDR1 and CDR2 from the germline V gene are SGHTS and YDEGEE. The CDR3 has 17 amino acids. For the CDR3, the DNA is TGTGCCAGCAGCCCCCGGGTCGGTAGCGCCTCCTACAATGAGCAGTTCTTC. Encoded protein: CASSPRVGSASYNEQFF.

This clone was recorded once. J is TRBJ1-1 and V is TRBV6-4, with D tentatively TRBD1 (5 bases). V was clipped by 0 bases and J by 2 bases, with 25 bases between them. This CDR3 is built from 20 residues. In germline, CDR1 is MRHNA, CDR2 SNTAGT. The CDR3 DNA reads as TGTGCCAGCAGTGACTCGATGGGCGGGGCCGACCTGATGTTAAACACTGAAGCTTTCTTT. Translating gives CASSDSMGGADLMLNTEAFF.